This entry describes one TCR beta chain. What it binds is unknown. The data were obtained in a study of cytomegalovirus exposure and HLA in healthy donors. Points from the study as a whole: Some TCR beta chains (164 of them) were listed as cytomegalovirus-associated. High sensitivity and specificity were reportedly achieved when the classifier diagnosed cytomegalovirus status.

Donors came from a validation cohort of over a hundred subjects, distinct from the first 666-subject cohort. CDR3 length: 15 amino acids. V lost 10 bases, J lost 6 bases, and 14 bases stayed unmatched. Germline lookup yields CDR1 MNHEY and CDR2 SVGAGI. Repertoires were generated with immunoSEQ multiplex PCR, while TCRdb's copy carries only in-frame clones and drops some. The sample carries 160,000 or so clones, more than 70% recorded once. The specimen sequenced was PBMCs. The clonotype was recovered from a man between 18 and 35 years old in good health and CMV-seronegative. The chain carries TRBV6-5 and TRBJ2-3; 9 positions match TRBD2. Written as DNA, the CDR3 is TGTGCCACCAGGCAAAGGGGACTAGCATTGGATACGCAGTATTTT. Its translation is CATRQRGLALDTQYF.